A selection of T cell receptor beta chains follows, all from one sample in a study of molecular identifiers for immune sequencing clone quantification. TCRdb re-analysed the PCR reads in MiXCR, keeping a single row per CDR3 protein. The sample records 85,000 to 95,000 distinct CDR3 sequences, over 15% being singletons. The sequenced material came from naive CD8+ T cells from blood, with Jurkat cell RNA spiked in. Every receptor here comes from a human donor in good health. Some libraries in this study had Jurkat cell RNA spiked in. CDR3s include the opening cysteine and the closing phenylalanine or tryptophan. The D gene is left open where the match is weak. The listing skips clone size in some rows; elsewhere it reads once, few, many or a size class.

D: .
size: many
J: TRBJ2-3
V: TRBV6-2/TRBV6-3
DNA: TGTGCCAGCAGTTACGCGCGGGGTACGCAGTATTTT
CDR3: CASSYARGTQYF

D: .
size: .
J: TRBJ1-1
V: TRBV12-3/TRBV12-4
DNA: TGTGCCAGCATTGACACCCTGGTCACTGAAGCTTTCTTT
CDR3: CASIDTLVTEAFF

D: .
size: many
J: TRBJ2-1
V: TRBV6-5
DNA: TGTGCCAGCAGTTACGGGTCAGCAGGGGAGAGTGAGCAGTTCTTC
CDR3: CASSYGSAGESEQFF

D: TRBD2
size: many
J: TRBJ2-7
V: TRBV4-2
DNA: TGTGCCAGCAGCGTGAGCGGGAGTAACGAGCAGTACTTC
CDR3: CASSVSGSNEQYF

D: TRBD1
size: many
J: TRBJ1-2
V: TRBV29-1
DNA: TGCAGCGTTGAACGGGGACAGGGGGTGGACGGCTACACCTTC
CDR3: CSVERGQGVDGYTF

D: .
size: many
J: TRBJ2-3
V: TRBV20-1
DNA: TGCAGTAGCAAGGGCGGGACCGGAGATACGCAGTATTTT
CDR3: CSSKGGTGDTQYF

D: .
size: many
J: TRBJ2-3
V: TRBV5-1
DNA: TGCGCCAGCAGCTTGGAGGGGACACAAGTATCAGATACGCAGTATTTT
CDR3: CASSLEGTQVSDTQYF

D: TRBD1
size: many
J: TRBJ1-1
V: TRBV4-1
DNA: TGCGCCAGCAGCCAAACGGAGAGGGGGCGGACTGAAGCTTTCTTT
CDR3: CASSQTERGRTEAFF

D: TRBD2
size: many
J: TRBJ2-7
V: TRBV20-1
DNA: TGCAGTGCTAGAGATCCTTTGCGGGAGAGCTCCTACGAGCAGTACTTC
CDR3: CSARDPLRESSYEQYF

D: .
size: many
J: TRBJ2-1
V: TRBV6-5
DNA: TGTGCCAGCAGCCAAGATCCAGGACGCAGCTCCTACAATGAGCAGTTCTTC
CDR3: CASSQDPGRSSYNEQFF

D: TRBD1
size: .
J: TRBJ2-3
V: TRBV30
DNA: TGTGCCTGGAGTGTACTGAACAGGGGGACTGATACGCAGTATTTT
CDR3: CAWSVLNRGTDTQYF

D: .
size: many
J: TRBJ2-3
V: TRBV25-1
DNA: TGTGCCATTCAGGGAAGCCGCACAGATACGCAGTATTTT
CDR3: CAIQGSRTDTQYF